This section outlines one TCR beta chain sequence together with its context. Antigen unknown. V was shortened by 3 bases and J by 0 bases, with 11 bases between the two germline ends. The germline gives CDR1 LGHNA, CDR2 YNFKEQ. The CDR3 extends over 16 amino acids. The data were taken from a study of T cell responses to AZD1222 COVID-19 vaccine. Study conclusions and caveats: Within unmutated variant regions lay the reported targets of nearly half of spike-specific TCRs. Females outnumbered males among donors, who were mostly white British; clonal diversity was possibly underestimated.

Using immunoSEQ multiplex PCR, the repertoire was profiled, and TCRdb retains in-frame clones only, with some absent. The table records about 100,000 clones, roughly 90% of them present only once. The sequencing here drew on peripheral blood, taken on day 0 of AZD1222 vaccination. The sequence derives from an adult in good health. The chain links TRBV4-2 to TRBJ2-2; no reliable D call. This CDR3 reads CASSHVPYTNTGELFF. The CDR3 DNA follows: TGTGCCAGCAGCCATGTTCCTTATACGAACACCGGGGAGCTGTTTTTT.